This TCR beta chain was retrieved from a study of spatial heterogeneity in lung cancer. With 5 bases removed from V and 7 bases from J, the gap between germline ends came to 11 bases. The CDR3 covers 12 residues. Per germline, CDR1 MNHEY and CDR2 SMNVEV (reference sequence). A single record per CDR3 protein comes from TCRdb applying MiXCR to the 5' RACE reads. The sample records 19,000 or so distinct CDR3 sequences, about a fifth being singletons. Overall study findings and caveats: Circulating ubiquitous expanded tumor TCRs were observed more frequently at resection than at follow-up.

This clonotype was recorded a few times. The antigen is undetermined. Described time point: sample taken at primary tumor resection. Extraction of whole RNA from tumor, nontumor lung or frozen PBMC preceded unsorted sequencing. Here the sequenced sample was PBMCs, taken at surgery. This receptor was taken from a female donor with early-stage non-small cell lung cancer. This chain links TRBV27 with TRBJ1-1; the D gene is possibly TRBD1 (5 bases). The chain's CDR3 is CASSTSGIEAFF. CDR3 DNA sequence: TGTGCCAGCAGTACATCAGGGATTGAAGCTTTCTTT.